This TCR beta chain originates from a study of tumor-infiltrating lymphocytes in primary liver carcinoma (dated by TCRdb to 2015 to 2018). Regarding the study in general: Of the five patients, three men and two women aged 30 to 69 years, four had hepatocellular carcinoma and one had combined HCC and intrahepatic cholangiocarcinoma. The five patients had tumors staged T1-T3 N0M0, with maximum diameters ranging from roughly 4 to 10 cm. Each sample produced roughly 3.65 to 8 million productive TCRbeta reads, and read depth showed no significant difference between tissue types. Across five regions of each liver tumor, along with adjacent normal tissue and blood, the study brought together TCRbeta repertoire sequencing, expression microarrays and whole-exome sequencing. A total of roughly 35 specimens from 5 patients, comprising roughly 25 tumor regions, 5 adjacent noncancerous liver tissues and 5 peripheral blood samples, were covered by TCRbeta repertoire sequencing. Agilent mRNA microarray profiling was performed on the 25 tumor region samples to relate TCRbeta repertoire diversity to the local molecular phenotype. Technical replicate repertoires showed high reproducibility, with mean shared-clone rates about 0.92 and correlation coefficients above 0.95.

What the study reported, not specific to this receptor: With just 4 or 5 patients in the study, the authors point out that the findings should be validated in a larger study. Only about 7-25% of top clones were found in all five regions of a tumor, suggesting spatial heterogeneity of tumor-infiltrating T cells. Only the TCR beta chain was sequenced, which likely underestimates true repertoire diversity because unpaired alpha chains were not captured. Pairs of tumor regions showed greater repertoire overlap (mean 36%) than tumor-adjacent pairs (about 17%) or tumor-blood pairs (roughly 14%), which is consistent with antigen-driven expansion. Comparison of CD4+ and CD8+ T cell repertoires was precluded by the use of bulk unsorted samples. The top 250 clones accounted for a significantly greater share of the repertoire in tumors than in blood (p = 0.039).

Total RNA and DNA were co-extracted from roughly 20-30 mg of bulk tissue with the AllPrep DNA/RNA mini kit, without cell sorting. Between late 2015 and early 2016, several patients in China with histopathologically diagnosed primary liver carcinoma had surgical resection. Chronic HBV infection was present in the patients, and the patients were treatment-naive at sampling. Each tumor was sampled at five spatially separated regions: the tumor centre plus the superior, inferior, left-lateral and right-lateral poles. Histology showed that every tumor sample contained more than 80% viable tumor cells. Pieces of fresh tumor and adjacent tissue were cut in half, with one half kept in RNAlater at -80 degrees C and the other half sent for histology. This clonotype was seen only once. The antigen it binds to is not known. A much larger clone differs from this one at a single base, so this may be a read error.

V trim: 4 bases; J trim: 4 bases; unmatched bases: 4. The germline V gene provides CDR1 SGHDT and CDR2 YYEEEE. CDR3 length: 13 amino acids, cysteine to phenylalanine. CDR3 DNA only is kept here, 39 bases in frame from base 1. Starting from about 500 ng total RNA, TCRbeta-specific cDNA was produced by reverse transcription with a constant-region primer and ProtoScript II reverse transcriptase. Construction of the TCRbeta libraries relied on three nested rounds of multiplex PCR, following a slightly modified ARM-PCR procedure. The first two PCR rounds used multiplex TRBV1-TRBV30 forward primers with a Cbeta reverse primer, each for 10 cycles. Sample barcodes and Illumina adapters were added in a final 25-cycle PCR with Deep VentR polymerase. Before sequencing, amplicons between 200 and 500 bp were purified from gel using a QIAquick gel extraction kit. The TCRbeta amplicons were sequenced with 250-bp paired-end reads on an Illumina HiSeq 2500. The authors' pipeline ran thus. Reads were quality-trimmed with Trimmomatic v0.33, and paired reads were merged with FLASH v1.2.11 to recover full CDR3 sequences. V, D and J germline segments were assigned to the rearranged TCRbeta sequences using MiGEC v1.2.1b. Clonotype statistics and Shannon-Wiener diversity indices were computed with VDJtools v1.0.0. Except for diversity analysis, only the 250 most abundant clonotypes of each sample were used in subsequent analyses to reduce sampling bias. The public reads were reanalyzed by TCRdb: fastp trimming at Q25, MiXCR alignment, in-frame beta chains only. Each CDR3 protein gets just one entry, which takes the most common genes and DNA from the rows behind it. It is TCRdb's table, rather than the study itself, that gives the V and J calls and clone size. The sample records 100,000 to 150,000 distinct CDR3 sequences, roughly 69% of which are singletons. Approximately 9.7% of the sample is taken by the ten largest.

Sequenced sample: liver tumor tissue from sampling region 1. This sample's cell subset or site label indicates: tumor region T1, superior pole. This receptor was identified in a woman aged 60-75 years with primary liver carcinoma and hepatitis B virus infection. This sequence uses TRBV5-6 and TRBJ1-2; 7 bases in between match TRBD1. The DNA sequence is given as TGTGCCAGCAGCGCGGACAGGAGCTATGGCTACACCTTC. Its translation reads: CASSADRSYGYTF.